The 16 T cell receptor beta chains below were found in one sample sequenced in a study of CD8 T cells in Susac syndrome. An input of 0.5 to 1 ug of RNA was subjected to reverse transcription using random hexamers. TCRdb fed the immunoSEQ multiplex PCR reads into MiXCR, producing one record per CDR3 protein. The data hold 150,000 or so distinct CDR3 sequences, with 94% observed a single time. Material for sequencing was CD4+ T cells from PBMCs. The receptors here all came from a human donor with multiple sclerosis.

This clonotype came up once. The genes are TRBV4-1 and TRBJ2-7; D possibly matches TRBD1 or TRBD2 (5 bases each). The CDR3 runs 14 residues. Germline V gene sequence: CDR1 MGHRA, CDR2 YSYEKL. With 10 bases removed from V and 7 bases from J, the gap between germline ends came to 23 bases. For the CDR3, the DNA is TGCGCCACCCTCGATCCGGGACGCCCGGGAGAGCAGTACTTC. This translates into CATLDPGRPGEQYF.

This chain joins TRBV6-1 and TRBJ2-3, with TRBD2 identical over 7 bases. CDR3 length equals 18 residues. V was clipped by 5 bases and J by 5 bases; unmatched bases: 19. The germline V gene has CDR1 MNHNS and CDR2 SASEGT. The CDR3 nucleotides read TGTGCCAGCAGTCATGATTGGGGGGGACTCCAAACCCGAGATACGCAGTATTTT. It yields the protein CASSHDWGGLQTRDTQYF.

J is TRBJ2-5 and V is TRBV29-1, with a possible D match to TRBD1 (5 bases). Germline V gene lookup returns CDR1 SQVTM and CDR2 ANQGSEA. The CDR3 contains 13 residues. V was trimmed by 3 bases and J by 1 base, leaving 9 bases between them. The DNA of the CDR3 is TGCAGCGTTGAGTCAGGGCGCCAAGAGACCCAGTACTTC. Protein product: CSVESGRQETQYF.

The chain uses TRBV4-2 and TRBJ1-1; no reliable D call. This CDR3 is 18 amino acids long. With 1 base removed from V and 1 base from J, the gap between germline ends came to 19 bases. Germline-derived CDR1 and CDR2 are LGHNA and YNFKEQ. CDR3 coding DNA: TGTGCCAGCAGCCAAGTCTCAATGGTCCTCGCAAAGAACACTGAAGCTTTCTTT. It is translated as CASSQVSMVLAKNTEAFF.

The gene calls are TRBV4-1 and TRBJ2-2, with 13 bases that match TRBD2. CDR3 length: 20 amino acids. Germline V gene sequence: CDR1 MGHRA, CDR2 YSYEKL. With 0 bases clipped from V and 0 bases from J, the junction kept 7 bases outside the gene matches. In nucleotides, the CDR3 is TGCGCCAGCAGCCAAGACGGGACTAGCGGGACTACATCGAACACCGGGGAGCTGTTTTTT. Encoded protein: CASSQDGTSGTTSNTGELFF.

The chain is built from TRBV10-2 and TRBJ2-1; 11 bases are a match to TRBD2. CDR1 is WSHSY and CDR2 is SAAADI in the germline V gene. J gave up 6 bases and V 11 bases, and 9 bases lay outside the gene matches. The CDR3 sequence is 14 residues long. The CDR3 DNA follows: TGCGCCGTGAAGGGGCTAGCGGGAGGCAATGAGCAGTTCTTC. This sequence encodes CAVKGLAGGNEQFF.

The chain links TRBV24-1 to TRBJ2-1; 7 nucleotides agree with TRBD1. The germline CDR1 and CDR2 sequences are KGHDR and SFDVKD. Germline trimming cut 4 bases from V and 8 bases from J; bases unmatched to any gene: 7. The CDR3 length is 14 residues. The CDR3 spells CATSETGAADEQFF. The CDR3 region has the DNA TGTGCCACCAGTGAAACAGGGGCGGCGGATGAGCAGTTCTTC.

This clonotype was recorded once. The V gene is TRBV3-1, the J gene TRBJ2-1; tentative D call: TRBD2 (6 bases). The CDR3 has 12 amino acids. Trimming left V 4 bases short and J 5 bases short, with 6 bases between. The germline V gene encodes CDR1 LGHDT and CDR2 YNNKEL (reference sequence). The CDR3 spells CASSRLDNEQFF. CDR3 nucleotide sequence: TGTGCCAGCAGCCGACTAGACAATGAGCAGTTCTTC.

This chain connects TRBV6-1 to TRBJ2-5, with 7 bases fitting TRBD1. V shed 7 bases and J 9 bases; nucleotides not matched to a gene: 8. In germline, CDR1 is MNHNS, CDR2 SASEGT. The CDR3 contains 12 residues. This chain's CDR3 is CASTSPQGAQYF. CDR3 nucleotides: TGTGCCAGCACATCACCGCAGGGGGCCCAGTACTTC.

The chain combines TRBV20-1 with TRBJ2-1; D is ambiguous. Germline CDR1 reads DFQATT; CDR2 reads SNEGSKA (reference sequence). The CDR3 has 12 residues. The V and J ends lost 5 bases and 5 bases respectively, with 10 bases between them. CDR3 DNA: TGCAGTGCTGCCCTTCGAAACAATGAGCAGTTCTTC. This gives the protein CSAALRNNEQFF.

This chain links TRBV19 with TRBJ1-2; weak D call: TRBD1 (5 bases). This CDR3 region has 15 residues. Per germline, CDR1 LNHDA and CDR2 SQIVND (reference sequence). V gave up 3 bases and J gave up 1 base, with 12 bases separating them. In DNA, the CDR3 is TGTGCCAGTAGTATGGGGCGGAACAGTAACTATGGCTACACCTTC. Amino acids: CASSMGRNSNYGYTF.

In this sample, this clonotype turned up a few times. V is TRBV5-4 and J is TRBJ2-7, with D possibly matching TRBD2 (5 bases). Trimming took off 2 bases at V and 7 bases at J, with 16 bases between the two ends. This CDR3 is built from 14 residues. Looked up from germline, CDR1 is SGHNT and CDR2 is YYREEE (reference sequence). CDR3 sequence: CASSFRGREEEQYF. The CDR3, as DNA: TGTGCCAGCAGCTTCCGAGGGCGCGAAGAGGAGCAGTACTTC.

This chain joins TRBV4-3 and TRBJ2-1, with D maybe TRBD2 (6 bases). From germline, CDR1 is LGHNA and CDR2 YSLEER. V shed 0 bases and J shed 1 base, with 10 bases lying between them. There are 16 residues in the CDR3. The CDR3 sequence: CASSQDPGTSYNEQFF. The DNA for the CDR3 is TGCGCCAGCAGCCAAGATCCTGGGACTTCCTACAATGAGCAGTTCTTC.

The CDR3 nucleotides are TGTGCCAGCAGCCCCTCACGAAGCTCCTACGAGCAGTACTTC. It is translated as CASSPSRSSYEQYF. The chain carries TRBV6-5 and TRBJ2-7; D remains unclear. This CDR3 comprises 14 residues. Trimming took 6 bases from V and 0 from J, leaving 12 bases between them. Per germline, CDR1 MNHEY and CDR2 SVGAGI.

The table lists this clonotype with a count of one. The gene calls are TRBV6-5 and TRBJ1-4; no firm D call. Trimming stripped 3 bases from V and 5 bases from J, with 10 bases between. The CDR3 spans 14 residues. Germline V gene lookup returns CDR1 MNHEY and CDR2 SVGAGI. The CDR3 DNA reads as TGTGCCAGCAGTTATCAAACGGGGAATGAAAAACTGTTTTTT. This encodes CASSYQTGNEKLFF.

This chain connects TRBV29-1 to TRBJ1-5; possible D gene TRBD1, 5 bases. Trimming pared 6 bases from V and 4 bases from J, leaving 13 bases between. The germline CDR1 and CDR2 sequences are SQVTM and ANQGSEA. The CDR3 loop spans 13 amino acids. The CDR3 DNA reads TGCAGCGTGGGGGACGGAGTAAATCAGCCCCAGCATTTT. This translates into CSVGDGVNQPQHF. Full variable domain (outside the CDR3, taken from reference TRBV29-1 and TRBJ1-5): SAVISQKPSRDICQRGTSLTIQCQVDSQVTMMFWYRQQPGQSLTLIATANQGSEATYESGFVIDKFPISRPNLTFSTLTVSNMSPEDSSIYLCSVGDGVNQPQHFGDGTRLSIL.